This T cell receptor beta chain was identified during a study of blood T cell repertoires in COVID-19. For the study at large: Sites in the United States, Italy and Spain provided acute and convalescent COVID-19 samples. In each case, the material was cDNA or gDNA derived from T cells, B-cell-depleted T cells, or PBMCs.

This CDR3 is 16 amino acids long. The germline gives CDR1 LNHNV, CDR2 YYDKDF (reference sequence). J lost 7 bases, V lost 3 bases, and 12 bases had no gene match. This clone has only one observation. In Seattle, patients joined the study during active infection and were tracked longitudinally. Original processing methods: Estimates of nucleated cell counts were drawn from the amplification of reference gene primers. Data came from immunoSEQ multiplex PCR; TCRdb stores just in-frame clones and leaves some out. For V, J and clone size, that table is used; D and trimming come from the DNA. This table holds 300,000 to 400,000 clones, 86% found once.

The receptor's source is a woman aged 60-70 years with COVID-19, enrolled during active disease. Sequenced material: peripheral blood. The V call is TRBV15, the J call TRBJ1-5, with 7 bases that match TRBD1. CDR3: CATSRMGNRGNQPQHF. DNA of the CDR3: TGTGCCACCAGCAGGATGGGGAACAGGGGAAACCAGCCCCAGCATTTT.